This passage covers 24 T cell receptor beta chains from one sample sequenced in a study of shared clonotypes between healthy human individuals. Naive CD8 cells, CD45RO-negative and positively selected for CCR7, excluded terminally differentiated effector memory CD45RA+ cells. The assay was immunoSEQ multiplex PCR, and TCRdb's table has in-frame clones only and misses some. The data show some 2.1 million clones, with 93% seen just once and around 1.7% held by the top ten. Material: naive CD8+ T cells from PBMCs. These TCRs come from a man younger than 35 in good health. Some clones in this sample may be carry-over from other donors' samples.

The gene calls are TRBV27 and TRBJ2-7; a weak D match, TRBD2 (5 bases). Deletions cut 6 bases from V and 2 bases from J, with 14 bases between. Germline CDR1 and CDR2: MNHEY and SMNVEV (reference sequence). CDR3 length: 14 amino acids. CDR3 residues: CASSPLARTYEQYF. The CDR3 DNA is TGTGCCAGCAGCCCTTTAGCGCGAACCTACGAGCAGTACTTC.

The V and J genes are TRBV5-5 and TRBJ2-5, with TRBD1 identical over 11 bases. The junction had 3 bases not matched to a gene; V was cut back by 1 base and J by 4 bases. The CDR3 sequence is 15 residues long. Germline CDR1 reads SGHKS; CDR2 reads YYEKEE (reference sequence). CDR3: CASSLKDRGRETQYF. The CDR3 DNA reads TGTGCCAGCAGCTTGAAGGACAGGGGGCGAGAGACCCAGTACTTC. The variable domain in full, with the rest retrieved from reference TRBV5-5 and TRBJ2-5, is DAGVTQSPTHLIKTRGQQVTLRCSPISGHKSVSWYQQVLGQGPQFIFQYYEKEERGRGNFPDRFSARQFPNYSSELNVNALLLGDSALYLCASSLKDRGRETQYFGPGTRLLVL.

This chain uses TRBV1 with TRBJ2-1; the DNA was not compared with TRBD2, the D call given in the table. TRBV1 is a known pseudogene. This CDR3 has 18 amino acids. In DNA, the CDR3 is TGCACCAGCAGCCAAGGGACTAGCGGGAGGGTTCTTTACAATGAGCAGTTCTTC. Encoded protein: CTSSQGTSGRVLYNEQFF.

The chain couples TRBV5-4 to TRBJ2-6; the D is unclear. The CDR3 loop spans 15 amino acids. V was pared by 4 bases and J by 2 bases, with 10 bases between. Germline V gene sequence: CDR1 SGHNT, CDR2 YYREEE (reference sequence). The DNA of the CDR3 is TGTGCCAGCAGCACCATGTGGACTGGGGCCAACGTCCTGACTTTC. Translated: CASSTMWTGANVLTF.

This chain joins TRBV10-3 and TRBJ2-2, with TRBD2 matching over 9 bases. CDR1 and CDR2 from the germline V gene are ENHRY and SYGVKD. The junction had 6 bases not matched to a gene; V was cut back by 0 bases and J by 7 bases. The CDR3 totals 16 residues. The CDR3: CAISESISGRSGELFF. In nucleotides, the CDR3 is TGTGCCATCAGTGAGTCAATCAGCGGGAGGAGCGGGGAGCTGTTTTTT.

V gene TRBV19 combines with J gene TRBJ2-7, with D perhaps TRBD2 (5 bases). CDR1 is LNHDA and CDR2 is SQIVND in the germline V gene (reference sequence). CDR3 length: 13 amino acids. V dropped 6 bases and J dropped 7 bases, with 16 bases sitting between them. For the CDR3, the DNA is TGTGCCAGTAGCACCGGGATTATTGGAGAGCAGTACTTC. This encodes CASSTGIIGEQYF.

The chain uses TRBV4-3 and TRBJ1-5; D gene ambiguous. The CDR3 totals 15 residues. Trimming left V 0 bases short and J 3 bases short, with 9 bases between. Per germline, CDR1 LGHNA and CDR2 YSLEER. CDR3 sequence reads: CASSQDRLPNQPQHF. The CDR3 DNA follows: TGCGCCAGCAGCCAAGACCGTCTCCCCAATCAGCCCCAGCATTTT.

This chain connects TRBV18 to TRBJ2-1; 9 nucleotides line up with TRBD2. V gave up 2 bases and J gave up 12 bases; unmatched junction bases: 8. Per germline, CDR1 KGHSH and CDR2 LQKENI. The CDR3 is made up of 14 amino acids. The CDR3 DNA sequence: TGTGCCAGCTCACCAGAGCGGGAGGCGCCTGGGCAGTTCTTC. It translates to CASSPEREAPGQFF.

The V call is TRBV11-1, the J call TRBJ1-4; TRBD1 aligns across 7 bases. J gave up 3 bases and V 5 bases, and 3 bases lay outside the gene matches. The CDR3 loop spans 14 amino acids. CDR1 is SGHAT, CDR2 FQDESV, per germline (reference sequence). The CDR3 here is CASSDRAANEKLFF. CDR3 nucleotides: TGTGCCAGCAGCGACAGGGCGGCTAATGAAAAACTGTTTTTT.

The V gene is TRBV12-5, the J gene TRBJ1-1; D is uncertain. The V end lost 3 bases, the J end lost 4 bases, and 9 bases lay between the germline ends. The CDR3 is 13 amino acids. Germline CDR1 is LGHNT and CDR2 is FRNRAP. DNA for the CDR3: TGTGCTAGTGGTTTTCGCAATGGCACTGAAGCTTTCTTT. As protein: CASGFRNGTEAFF.

The chain links TRBV4-1 to TRBJ1-5; no definite D call. The CDR3 extends over 12 amino acids. Germline CDR1 reads MGHRA; CDR2 reads YSYEKL. With 5 bases removed from V and 7 bases from J, the gap between germline ends came to 9 bases. CDR3 DNA: TGCGCCAGCAGCGACGGGGAGCAGCCCCAGCATTTT. It is translated as CASSDGEQPQHF.

The rearrangement uses TRBV7-9 and TRBJ1-3; D possibly corresponds to TRBD1 (6 bases). Trimming took off 5 bases at V and 5 bases at J, with 19 bases between the two ends. Germline-derived CDR1 and CDR2 are SEHNR and FQNEAQ (reference sequence). CDR3 length: 16 amino acids. The CDR3 DNA sequence: TGTGCCAGCAGCGCCGACAGGTCCCGAAAAAGAAACACCATATATTTT. It translates to CASSADRSRKRNTIYF.

This chain joins TRBV4-3 and TRBJ2-2, with D tentatively TRBD2 (5 bases). The ends were cut back, 0 bases at V and 0 bases at J, with 11 bases in the middle. Germline V lookup: CDR1 LGHNA, CDR2 YSLEER. This CDR3 has 17 amino acids. CDR3 loop: CASSQDRPGTNTGELFF. CDR3 coding DNA: TGCGCCAGCAGCCAAGATCGGCCGGGAACGAACACCGGGGAGCTGTTTTTT.

This chain uses TRBV7-9 with TRBJ2-7; D gene unclear. V was trimmed by 4 bases and J by 6 bases, leaving 10 bases between them. Germline loops: CDR1 SEHNR, CDR2 FQNEAQ (reference sequence). The CDR3 spans 12 residues. CDR3 protein: CASSSFKFEQYF. The CDR3 region has the DNA TGTGCCAGCAGCTCGTTTAAATTCGAGCAGTACTTC.

The genes are TRBV9 and TRBJ2-7, with unresolved D. V was pared by 4 bases and J by 5 bases, with 16 bases between. This CDR3 comprises 14 residues. CDR1 is SGDLS and CDR2 is YYNGEE in the germline V gene. In DNA form, the CDR3 reads TGTGCCAGCAGCCCCGACTGGGGTGGAGACGAGCAGTACTTC. Translated: CASSPDWGGDEQYF.

This clone was seen once. The chain is built from TRBV9 and TRBJ2-6; D remains unclear. The CDR3 covers 18 residues. Germline lookup yields CDR1 SGDLS and CDR2 YYNGEE. V was pared by 0 bases and J by 1 base, with 14 bases between. Here the CDR3 DNA reads TGTGCCAGCAGCGTAGAGGTAGGGCGACTTTCTGGGGCCAACGTCCTGACTTTC. It specifies CASSVEVGRLSGANVLTF.

This clone was recorded once. This chain joins TRBV19 and TRBJ2-3; 10 bases align to TRBD2. The germline V gene has CDR1 LNHDA and CDR2 SQIVND (reference sequence). CDR3 length: 15 residues. The junction had 4 bases not matched to a gene; V was cut back by 3 bases and J by 4 bases. The CDR3 region is CASSIQAGGADTQYF. CDR3 DNA sequence: TGTGCCAGTAGTATTCAAGCGGGAGGGGCAGATACGCAGTATTTT. Looking up the rest from reference TRBV19 and TRBJ2-3 gives the full variable domain: DGGITQSPKYLFRKEGQNVTLSCEQNLNHDAMYWYRQDPGQGLRLIYYSQIVNDFQKGDIAEGYSVSREKKESFPLTVTSAQKNPTAFYLCASSIQAGGADTQYFGPGTRLTVL.

V gene TRBV28 combines with J gene TRBJ1-2, with D possibly TRBD1 on 6 matching bases. CDR1 MDHEN and CDR2 SYDVKM come from the germline V gene. The CDR3 runs 13 residues. V lost 6 bases and J lost 1, with 9 bases in between. In DNA, the CDR3 is TGTGCCAGCAGCCCAGGGGTTAACTATGGCTACACCTTC. It is translated as CASSPGVNYGYTF.

The chain joins TRBV27 to TRBJ1-1, with D hard to call. CDR1 and CDR2 (germline): MNHEY, SMNVEV (reference sequence). V was clipped by 5 bases and J by 10 bases, with 17 bases between them. This CDR3 is built from 13 residues. CDR3 sequence (DNA): TGTGCCAGCAGTCTAACGGGCCCTTTGGGAGCTTTCTTT. This sequence encodes CASSLTGPLGAFF.

V gene TRBV9 combines with J gene TRBJ2-4; 9 bases map to TRBD1. CDR3 length equals 17 residues. The V segment lost 4 bases and the J segment 2 bases; nucleotides outside the gene matches: 10. Germline V gene data show CDR1 as SGDLS and CDR2 as YYNGEE. The CDR3 DNA is TGTGCCAGCAGCCCCAGGGGAGGGACAGGGACCAAAAACATTCAGTACTTC. As protein: CASSPRGGTGTKNIQYF.

V gene TRBV7-6 combines with J gene TRBJ2-1; tentative D call: TRBD2 (5 bases). Between the trimmed V and J ends, which lost 5 bases and 3 bases, there was a span of 11 bases. Germline CDR1 and CDR2: SGHVS and FNYEAQ. The CDR3 runs to 14 residues. CDR3 in DNA: TGTGCCAGCAGCCACAGAGGGTTCTACAATGAGCAGTTCTTC. Amino acids: CASSHRGFYNEQFF.

This chain connects TRBV30 to TRBJ2-6, with TRBD1 matching 7 bases. V gave up 2 bases and J gave up 4 bases; unmatched junction bases: 5. The CDR3 runs to 15 residues. Germline V gene data show CDR1 as GTSNPN and CDR2 as SVGIG (reference sequence). CDR3 sequence (DNA): TGTGCCTGGAGTCACAGGGGAGCAGGGGCCAACGTCCTGACTTTC. This translates into CAWSHRGAGANVLTF.

The rearrangement links TRBV4-1 to TRBJ2-7; the match to TRBD2 covers 7 bases. The trim removed 4 bases at V and 1 base at J, leaving 4 bases unmatched. Germline assignment: CDR1 MGHRA and CDR2 YSYEKL. The length of the CDR3 is 14 residues. The chain's CDR3 is CASSLWEGSYEQYF. The CDR3 nucleotides are TGCGCCAGCAGCCTGTGGGAGGGGTCCTACGAGCAGTACTTC.

This clone was detected a few times. V is TRBV5-1 and J is TRBJ2-1; TRBD2 is a possible D gene (6 bases). Per germline, CDR1 SGHRS and CDR2 YFSETQ. Trimming cost V 0 bases and J 0 bases, with 10 bases left between them. The length of the CDR3 is 16 residues. As DNA, the CDR3 is TGCGCCAGCAGCTTGGTGGGGGGAGACTCCTACAATGAGCAGTTCTTC. Translating gives CASSLVGGDSYNEQFF.